The 14 T cell receptor beta chains reported below all come from one sample, sequenced in a study of long-term antiretroviral therapy in people with HIV. At the survey level, the v3.0 immunoSEQ assay was run. TCRdb's copy holds only in-frame clones and misses some; the assay was immunoSEQ multiplex PCR. This table has tens of thousands of clones, roughly 76% appearing once. Here the sequenced sample was unsorted PBMCs, taken 1.1 years before starting antiretroviral therapy. Receptors were obtained from a woman aged 40 to 50 with HIV.

In this sample, this clone turned up a few times. The V call is TRBV9, the J call TRBJ1-1, with D tentatively TRBD1 (6 bases). The CDR3 sequence is 13 residues long. The germline V gene encodes CDR1 SGDLS and CDR2 YYNGEE. The V gene lost 5 bases and the J gene lost 4 bases, with 12 bases spanning the gap. The CDR3 is CASSNNRVTEAFF. As DNA, the CDR3 is TGTGCCAGCAGTAACAACAGGGTCACTGAAGCTTTCTTT.

This chain links TRBV11-2 with TRBJ2-1; D not resolved. The germline V gene has CDR1 SGHAT and CDR2 FQNNGV. There are 17 residues in the CDR3. Trimming cost V 1 base and J 9 bases, with 22 bases left between them. CDR3 loop: CASSLVPSSVPVGEQFF. Written as DNA, the CDR3 is TGTGCCAGCAGCTTAGTCCCAAGCAGCGTTCCGGTGGGTGAGCAGTTCTTC.

This chain uses TRBV7-2 with TRBJ2-1; D not certain. Germline CDR1 is SGHTA and CDR2 is FQGNSA. With 3 bases removed from V and 7 bases from J, the gap between germline ends came to 10 bases. This CDR3 has 13 residues. The CDR3 region has the DNA TGTGCCAGCAGCTTTGGGCCTCCTAATGAGCAGTTCTTC. Encoded protein: CASSFGPPNEQFF.

J is TRBJ1-5 and V is TRBV27; no clear D. The CDR3 loop spans 18 amino acids. Germline V lookup: CDR1 MNHEY, CDR2 SMNVEV (reference sequence). Trimming cost V 1 base and J 2 bases, with 18 bases left between them. The CDR3: CASSLFAGVGRGNQPQHF. The CDR3 DNA sequence: TGTGCCAGCAGTTTATTTGCCGGGGTCGGGAGGGGCAATCAGCCCCAGCATTTT.

The gene calls are TRBV10-1 and TRBJ2-5, with TRBD1 matching 8 bases. V lost 6 bases to trimming and J lost 3 bases; unmatched junction nucleotides: 3. The length of the CDR3 is 13 residues. The germline V gene encodes CDR1 WNHNN and CDR2 SYGVQD (reference sequence). The CDR3 DNA is TGCGCCAGCAGCGGACAGGGAGAAGAGACCCAGTACTTC. Translated, it gives CASSGQGEETQYF.

The chain couples TRBV5-4 to TRBJ2-3; possible D gene TRBD2, 5 bases. Trimming shortened V by 4 bases and J by 3 bases, and 9 bases separated the two germline ends. The CDR3 length is 13 residues. The germline CDR1 and CDR2 sequences are SGHNT and YYREEE (reference sequence). CDR3 sequence: CASSVRLTDTQYF. The CDR3 DNA sequence: TGTGCCAGCAGCGTCAGACTAACAGATACGCAGTATTTT.

The rearrangement links TRBV6-5 to TRBJ2-1, with D perhaps being TRBD1 or TRBD2 (5 bases each). Per the germline V gene, CDR1 is MNHEY and CDR2 is SVGAGI. The CDR3 spans 13 residues. The V and J ends lost 7 bases and 7 bases respectively, with 14 bases between them. CDR3 loop: CASTGTLGNEQFF. DNA for the CDR3: TGTGCCAGCACCGGGACGTTAGGGAATGAGCAGTTCTTC.

The chain links TRBV6-5 to TRBJ2-7, with 7 bases aligning to TRBD2. Per the germline V gene, CDR1 is MNHEY and CDR2 is SVGAGI. The J segment lost 4 bases and the V segment lost 2 bases, leaving 8 bases of the junction unmatched. The CDR3 consists of 15 residues. The CDR3 nucleotides read TGTGCCAGCAGTTACCTGGGGGGGTTCGAATACGAGCAGTACTTC. It yields the protein CASSYLGGFEYEQYF.

The chain couples TRBV5-1 to TRBJ2-3; 7 bases are a match to TRBD2. This CDR3 comprises 15 residues. V dropped 2 bases and J dropped 1; count of bases not matched to a gene: 4. Looked up from germline, CDR1 is SGHRS and CDR2 is YFSETQ. CDR3 in amino acids: CASSFSGGGTDTQYF. As DNA, the CDR3 is TGCGCCAGCAGCTTCTCGGGGGGAGGCACAGATACGCAGTATTTT. Full variable domain (remainder filled in from reference TRBV5-1 and TRBJ2-3): KAGVTQTPRYLIKTRGQQVTLSCSPISGHRSVSWYQQTPGQGLQFLFEYFSETQRNKGNFPGRFSGRQFSNSRSEMNVSTLELGDSALYLCASSFSGGGTDTQYFGPGTRLTVL.

This chain joins TRBV5-4 and TRBJ2-7, with 8 nucleotides matching TRBD2. This CDR3 spans 15 amino acids. The junction had 11 bases not matched to a gene; V was cut back by 4 bases and J by 5 bases. In germline, CDR1 is SGHNT, CDR2 YYREEE (reference sequence). This chain's CDR3 is CASSGRSGSKDEQYF. CDR3 bases: TGTGCCAGCAGCGGAAGGAGCGGGAGTAAAGACGAGCAGTACTTC.

The chain has TRBV10-1 and TRBJ2-7, with a possible D match to TRBD1 (6 bases). Trimming removed 5 bases from V and 6 bases from J, with 11 bases in between. CDR3 length: 12 amino acids. Looked up from germline, CDR1 is WNHNN and CDR2 is SYGVQD (reference sequence). The CDR3 here is CASSYRVGEQYF. CDR3 nucleotide sequence: TGCGCCAGCAGTTACAGGGTGGGCGAGCAGTACTTC.

This clone was seen only once. This chain links TRBV4-2 with TRBJ2-1, with TRBD2 matching 9 bases. The germline V gene has CDR1 LGHNA and CDR2 YNFKEQ. V was pared by 1 base and J by 5 bases, with 12 bases of the junction left unmatched. This CDR3 is built from 18 residues. This CDR3 reads CASSQAVGEAGGHNEQFF. CDR3 nucleotides: TGTGCCAGCAGCCAAGCCGTCGGGGAGGCGGGAGGGCACAATGAGCAGTTCTTC.

The genes are TRBV6-1 and TRBJ2-7; weak D call: TRBD2 (5 bases). The germline gives CDR1 MNHNS, CDR2 SASEGT. The CDR3 has 15 amino acids. V lost 7 bases, J lost 3 bases, and 19 bases lay in between. The CDR3 DNA is TGTGCCAGCACTCGGGGAGCCAGAAGGGACTACGAGCAGTACTTC. Residues: CASTRGARRDYEQYF.

The J gene is TRBJ2-7, the V gene TRBV6-4; TRBD2 matches 9 bases. The germline CDR1 and CDR2 sequences are MRHNA and SNTAGT. The J segment lost 7 bases and the V segment lost 8 bases, leaving 15 bases of the junction unmatched. This CDR3 contains 15 residues. The CDR3 nucleotides read TGTGCCAGCGGGACTTCCGGGACTAGCTCGGGAGAGCAGTACTTC. Protein product: CASGTSGTSSGEQYF.